Below are 5 T cell receptor beta chains sequenced from a single sample in a study of T cell changes during pregnancy in multiple sclerosis. Sequenced by immunoSEQ multiplex PCR; TCRdb stores in-frame clones only, minus some. Here the sample spans just under 50,000 clones, approximately 94% being singletons. Sequenced here: CD4+ T cells from peripheral blood mononuclear cells, sampled in the third trimester of pregnancy. The source of these receptors is a female donor with multiple sclerosis, enrolled in a pregnancy study.

The CDR3 DNA reads TGCGCCAGCAGCTTGGAGGGGAGGAATGAGCAGTTCTTC. The encoded protein is CASSLEGRNEQFF. The chain carries TRBV5-1 and TRBJ2-1, with D possibly being TRBD2 (6 bases). Germline-derived CDR1 and CDR2 are SGHRS and YFSETQ. V was trimmed by 0 bases and J by 7 bases, leaving 8 bases between them. This CDR3 is 13 amino acids long. Combining the CDR3 with reference TRBV5-1 and TRBJ2-1 gives the whole variable domain KAGVTQTPRYLIKTRGQQVTLSCSPISGHRSVSWYQQTPGQGLQFLFEYFSETQRNKGNFPGRFSGRQFSNSRSEMNVSTLELGDSALYLCASSLEGRNEQFFGPGTRLTVL.

The chain is built from TRBV28 and TRBJ1-1, with 9 bases that match TRBD1. Trimming cost V 7 bases and J 11 bases; bases outside gene matches: 8. CDR3 length: 12 residues. CDR1 is MDHEN and CDR2 is SYDVKM in the germline V gene. CDR3 sequence: CASISGTGLAFF. The CDR3 nucleotides are TGTGCCAGCATATCCGGGACAGGGTTGGCTTTCTTT.

As for this clone: Relative to the germline gene, one junction end is altered; a read error may explain this. The identical CDR3 is also encoded by other nucleotide sequences in the sample. This chain uses TRBV2 with TRBJ1-2; 9 nucleotides line up with TRBD1. The CDR3 contains 14 residues. The germline V gene encodes CDR1 SNHLY and CDR2 FYNNEI. CDR3 in amino acids: CASSRDRVSYGYTF. The CDR3 nucleotides read TGTGCCAGCAGTAGGGACAGGGTCTCATACGGCTACACTTTC. Full variable domain (outside the CDR3, taken from reference TRBV2 and TRBJ1-2): EPEVTQTPSHQVTQMGQEVILRCVPISNHLYFYWYRQILGQKVEFLVSFYNNEISEKSEIFDDQFSVERPDGSNFTLKIRSTKLEDSAMYFCASSRDRVSYGYTFGSGTRLTVV.

This chain links TRBV5-4 with TRBJ2-3; 11 bases line up with TRBD2. V trimming: 2 bases; J trimming: 3 bases; junction bases outside the gene matches: 5. CDR1 SGHNT and CDR2 YYREEE come from the germline V gene (reference sequence). This CDR3 has 16 residues. The CDR3 loop is CASSFTSGSGTDTQYF. The CDR3 DNA is TGTGCCAGCAGCTTCACTAGCGGGAGTGGTACAGATACGCAGTATTTT.

The rearrangement links TRBV2 to TRBJ1-5; 10 positions match TRBD1. Germline V gene sequence: CDR1 SNHLY, CDR2 FYNNEI. The CDR3 has 15 residues. V gave up 6 bases and J gave up 7 bases; unmatched junction bases: 9. The CDR3 region has the DNA TGTGCCAGCAGGAGGACAGGGGGGCTGGAACAGCCCCAGCATTTT. Its protein is CASRRTGGLEQPQHF.